The sequence of this TCR beta chain was determined in a study of identical twins. Study-wide findings and caveats: The study found weaker excess twin sharing in beta out-of-frame sequences.

A universal primer site was added by template switching, and unique molecular identifiers were carried by the cDNA. TCRdb independently ran MiXCR on the 5' RACE reads; one entry per CDR3 protein. The data contain under 800,000 distinct CDR3 sequences, about 20% of them singletons. This clonotype came up a few times. The target antigen is unknown. The data also belong to a second study, concerning T cells expressing NK-cell markers. That study reports: The study drew TCR beta repertoires from sorted CD3+CD56+NKG2C+, CD3+CD56+NKG2C- and CD3+CD56-NKG2C+ T cells. Expanded NKG2C+ T cell clones had unclear HCMV specificity.

The receptor was derived from a woman between 18 and 29 years old in good health. The material sequenced was PBMCs.

CDR3 amino acids: CSVAGGMNEQFF. Written as DNA, the CDR3 is TGCAGTGTTGCAGGGGGAATGAATGAGCAGTTCTTC. The chain employs TRBV20-1 and TRBJ2-1; 7 bases are a match to TRBD1. The CDR3 has 12 amino acids. V gave up 7 bases and J gave up 7 bases; unmatched junction bases: 7. Germline loops: CDR1 DFQATT, CDR2 SNEGSKA (reference sequence).